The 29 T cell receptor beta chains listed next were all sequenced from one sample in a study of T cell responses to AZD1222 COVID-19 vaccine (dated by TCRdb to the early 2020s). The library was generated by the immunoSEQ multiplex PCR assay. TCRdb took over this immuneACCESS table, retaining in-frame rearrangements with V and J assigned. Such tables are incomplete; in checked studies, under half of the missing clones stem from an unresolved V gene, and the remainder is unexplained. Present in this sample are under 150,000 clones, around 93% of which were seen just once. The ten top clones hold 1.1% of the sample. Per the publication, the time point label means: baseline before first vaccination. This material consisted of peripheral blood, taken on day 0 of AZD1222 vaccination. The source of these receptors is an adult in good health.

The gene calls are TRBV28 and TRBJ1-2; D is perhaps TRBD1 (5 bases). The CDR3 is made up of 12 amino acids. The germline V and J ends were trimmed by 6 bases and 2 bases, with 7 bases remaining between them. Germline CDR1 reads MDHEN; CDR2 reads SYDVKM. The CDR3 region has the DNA TGTGCCAGCAGCCGGGACAACTATGGCTACACCTTC. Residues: CASSRDNYGYTF.

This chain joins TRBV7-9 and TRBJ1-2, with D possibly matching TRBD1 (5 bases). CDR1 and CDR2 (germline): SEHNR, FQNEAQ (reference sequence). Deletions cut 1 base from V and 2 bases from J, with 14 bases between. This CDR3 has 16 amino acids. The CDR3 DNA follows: TGTGCCAGCAGCTTAGAAAGGGGCCGACAGAACTATGGCTACACCTTC. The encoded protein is CASSLERGRQNYGYTF.

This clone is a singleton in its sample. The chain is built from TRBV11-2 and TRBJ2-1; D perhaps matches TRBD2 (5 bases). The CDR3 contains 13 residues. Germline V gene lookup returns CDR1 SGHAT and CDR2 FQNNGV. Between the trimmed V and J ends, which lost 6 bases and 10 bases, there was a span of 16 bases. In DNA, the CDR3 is TGTGCCAGCAGTCCATTTTCAGAGGGAGAGCAGTTCTTC. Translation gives CASSPFSEGEQFF.

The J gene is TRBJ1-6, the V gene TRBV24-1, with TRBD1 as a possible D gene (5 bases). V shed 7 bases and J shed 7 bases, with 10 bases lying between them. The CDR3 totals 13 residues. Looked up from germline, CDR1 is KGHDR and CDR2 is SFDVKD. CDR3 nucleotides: TGTGCCACCAGGGGACGTCTAAATTCACCCCTCCACTTT. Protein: CATRGRLNSPLHF.

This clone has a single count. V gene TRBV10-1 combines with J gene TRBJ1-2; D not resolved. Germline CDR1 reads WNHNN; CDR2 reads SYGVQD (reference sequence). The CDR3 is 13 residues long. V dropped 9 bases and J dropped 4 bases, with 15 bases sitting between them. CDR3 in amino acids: CARKYGFVYGYTF. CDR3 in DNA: TGCGCCAGGAAATACGGATTTGTCTATGGCTACACCTTC.

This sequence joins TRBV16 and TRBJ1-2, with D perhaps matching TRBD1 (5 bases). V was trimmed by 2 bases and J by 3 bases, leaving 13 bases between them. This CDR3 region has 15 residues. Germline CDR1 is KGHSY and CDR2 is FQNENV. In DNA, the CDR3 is TGTGCCAGCAGCCAAGAGGCATTAGGGGACTATGGCTACACCTTC. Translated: CASSQEALGDYGYTF.

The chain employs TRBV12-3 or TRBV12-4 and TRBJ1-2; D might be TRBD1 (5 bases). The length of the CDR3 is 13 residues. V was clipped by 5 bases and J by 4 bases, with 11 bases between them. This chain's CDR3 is CASSPQGSYGYTF. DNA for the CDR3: TGTGCCAGCAGTCCCCAGGGTTCCTATGGCTACACCTTC.

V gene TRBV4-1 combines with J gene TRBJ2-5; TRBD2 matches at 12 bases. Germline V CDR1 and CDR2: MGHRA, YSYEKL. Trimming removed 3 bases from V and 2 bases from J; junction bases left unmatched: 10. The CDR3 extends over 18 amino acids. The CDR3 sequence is CASSHASGRAYRQETQYF. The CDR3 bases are TGCGCCAGCAGCCATGCTAGCGGGAGGGCTTATCGTCAAGAGACCCAGTACTTC.

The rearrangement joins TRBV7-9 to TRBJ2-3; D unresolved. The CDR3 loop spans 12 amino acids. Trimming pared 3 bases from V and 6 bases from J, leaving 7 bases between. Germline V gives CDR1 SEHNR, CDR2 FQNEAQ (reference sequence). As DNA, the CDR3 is TGTGCCAGCAGCTTCTCTGCGGATACGCAGTATTTT. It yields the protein CASSFSADTQYF. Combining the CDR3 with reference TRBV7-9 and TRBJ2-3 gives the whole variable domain DTGVSQNPRHKITKRGQNVTFRCDPISEHNRLYWYRQTLGQGPEFLTYFQNEAQLEKSRLLSDRFSAERPKGSFSTLEIQRTEQGDSAMYLCASSFSADTQYFGPGTRLTVL.

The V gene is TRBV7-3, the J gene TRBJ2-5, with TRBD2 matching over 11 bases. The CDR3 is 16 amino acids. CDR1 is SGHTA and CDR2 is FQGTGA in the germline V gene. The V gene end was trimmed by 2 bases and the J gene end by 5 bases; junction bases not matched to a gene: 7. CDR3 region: CASSLGLAGGGETQYF. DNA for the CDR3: TGTGCCAGCAGCTTAGGGCTAGCGGGAGGTGGGGAGACCCAGTACTTC.

The CDR3 region is CASSHTYNSPLHF. In nucleotides, the CDR3 is TGCGCCAGCAGCCATACCTATAATTCACCCCTCCACTTT. V and J are TRBV5-1 and TRBJ1-6; no definite D call. Trimming left V 4 bases short and J 2 bases short, with 4 bases between. CDR3 length equals 13 residues. Germline CDR1 reads SGHRS; CDR2 reads YFSETQ.

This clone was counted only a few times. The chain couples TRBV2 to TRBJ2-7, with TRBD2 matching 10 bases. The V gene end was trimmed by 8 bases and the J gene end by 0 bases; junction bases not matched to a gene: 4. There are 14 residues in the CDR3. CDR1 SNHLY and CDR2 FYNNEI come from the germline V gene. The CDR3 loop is CASSSSGSSYEQYF. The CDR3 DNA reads TGTGCCAGCTCATCTAGCGGGAGCTCCTACGAGCAGTACTTC.

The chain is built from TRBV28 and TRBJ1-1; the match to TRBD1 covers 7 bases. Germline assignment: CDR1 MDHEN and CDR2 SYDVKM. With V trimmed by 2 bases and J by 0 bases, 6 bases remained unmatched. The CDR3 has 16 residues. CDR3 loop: CASSLASGGLNTEAFF. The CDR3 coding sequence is TGTGCCAGCAGTTTAGCTTCAGGGGGTTTGAACACTGAAGCTTTCTTT.

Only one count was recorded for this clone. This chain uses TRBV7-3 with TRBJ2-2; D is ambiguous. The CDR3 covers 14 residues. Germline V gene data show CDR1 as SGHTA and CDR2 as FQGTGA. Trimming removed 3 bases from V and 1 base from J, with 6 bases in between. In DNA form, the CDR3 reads TGTGCCAGCAGCTTGAACAAGAACACCGGGGAGCTGTTTTTT. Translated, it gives CASSLNKNTGELFF.

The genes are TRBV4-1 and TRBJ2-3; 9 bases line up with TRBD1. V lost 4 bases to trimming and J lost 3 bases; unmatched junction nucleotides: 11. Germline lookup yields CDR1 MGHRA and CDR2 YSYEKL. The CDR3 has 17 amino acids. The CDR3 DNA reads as TGCGCCAGCAGCCGGCGGGGACAGGGTGGGGTAACAGATACGCAGTATTTT. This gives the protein CASSRRGQGGVTDTQYF.

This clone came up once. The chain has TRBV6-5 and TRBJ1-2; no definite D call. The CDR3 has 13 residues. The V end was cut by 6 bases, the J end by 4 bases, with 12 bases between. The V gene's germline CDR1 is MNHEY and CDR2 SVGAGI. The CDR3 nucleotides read TGTGCCAGCAGCCGAACCTCAGGCTATGGCTACACCTTC. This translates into CASSRTSGYGYTF.

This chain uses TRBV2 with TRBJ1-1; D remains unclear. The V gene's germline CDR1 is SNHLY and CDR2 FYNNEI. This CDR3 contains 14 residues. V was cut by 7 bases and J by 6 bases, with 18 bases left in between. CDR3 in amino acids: CASTPSLGTAEAFF. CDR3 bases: TGTGCCAGCACCCCTTCATTGGGTACTGCTGAAGCTTTCTTT.

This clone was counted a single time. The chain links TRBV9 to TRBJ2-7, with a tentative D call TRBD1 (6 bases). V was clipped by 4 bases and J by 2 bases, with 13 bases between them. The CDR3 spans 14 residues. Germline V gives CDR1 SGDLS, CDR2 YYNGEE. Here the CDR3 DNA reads TGTGCCAGCAGCTCCGAGGGGGTCGCCTACGAGCAGTACTTC. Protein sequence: CASSSEGVAYEQYF.

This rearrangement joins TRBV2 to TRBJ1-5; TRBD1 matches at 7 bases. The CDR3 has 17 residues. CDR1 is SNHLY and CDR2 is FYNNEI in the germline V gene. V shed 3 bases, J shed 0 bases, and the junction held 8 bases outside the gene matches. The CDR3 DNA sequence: TGTGCCAGCAGTGAGATCGTCGACAGGGTTAGCAATCAGCCCCAGCATTTT. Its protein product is CASSEIVDRVSNQPQHF. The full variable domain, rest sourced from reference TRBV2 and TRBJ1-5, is EPEVTQTPSHQVTQMGQEVILRCVPISNHLYFYWYRQILGQKVEFLVSFYNNEISEKSEIFDDQFSVERPDGSNFTLKIRSTKLEDSAMYFCASSEIVDRVSNQPQHFGDGTRLSIL.

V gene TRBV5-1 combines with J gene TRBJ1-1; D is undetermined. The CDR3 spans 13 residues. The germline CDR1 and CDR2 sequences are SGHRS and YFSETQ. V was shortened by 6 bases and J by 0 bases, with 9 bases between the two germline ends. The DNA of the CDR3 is TGCGCCAGCATGGGCCCCATGAACACTGAAGCTTTCTTT. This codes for CASMGPMNTEAFF.

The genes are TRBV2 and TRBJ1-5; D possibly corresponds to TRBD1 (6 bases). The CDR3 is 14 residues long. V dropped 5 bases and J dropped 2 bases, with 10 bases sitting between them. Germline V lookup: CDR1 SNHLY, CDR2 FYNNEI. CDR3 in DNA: TGTGCCAGCAGTCCACAGGGAGGCAATCAGCCCCAGCATTTT. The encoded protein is CASSPQGGNQPQHF.

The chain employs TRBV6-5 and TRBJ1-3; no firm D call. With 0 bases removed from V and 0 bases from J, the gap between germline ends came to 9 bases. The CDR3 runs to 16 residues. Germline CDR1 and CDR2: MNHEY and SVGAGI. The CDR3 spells CASSYSTSSSGNTIYF. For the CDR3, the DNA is TGTGCCAGCAGTTACTCGACCAGCAGCTCTGGAAACACCATATATTTT.

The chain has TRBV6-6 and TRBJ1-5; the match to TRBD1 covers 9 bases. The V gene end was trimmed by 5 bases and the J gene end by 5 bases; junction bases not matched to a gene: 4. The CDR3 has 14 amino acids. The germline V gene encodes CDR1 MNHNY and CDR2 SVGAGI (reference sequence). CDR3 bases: TGTGCCAGCAGTCCGGACAGGGGATATCAGCCCCAGCATTTT. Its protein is CASSPDRGYQPQHF.

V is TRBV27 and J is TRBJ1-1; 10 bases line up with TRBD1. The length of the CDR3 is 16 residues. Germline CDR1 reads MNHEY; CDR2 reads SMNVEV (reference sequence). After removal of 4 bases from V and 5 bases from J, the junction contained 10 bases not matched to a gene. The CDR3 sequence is CASSSTGTGAKTEAFF. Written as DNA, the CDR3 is TGTGCCAGCAGTTCCACCGGGACAGGGGCAAAAACTGAAGCTTTCTTT.

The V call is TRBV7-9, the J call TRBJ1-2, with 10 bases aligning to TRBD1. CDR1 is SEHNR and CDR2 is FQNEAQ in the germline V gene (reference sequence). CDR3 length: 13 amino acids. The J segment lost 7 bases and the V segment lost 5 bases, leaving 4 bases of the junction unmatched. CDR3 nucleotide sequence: TGTGCCAGCAGCCTAAGGACAGGGGGTGGCTACACCTTC. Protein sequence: CASSLRTGGGYTF.

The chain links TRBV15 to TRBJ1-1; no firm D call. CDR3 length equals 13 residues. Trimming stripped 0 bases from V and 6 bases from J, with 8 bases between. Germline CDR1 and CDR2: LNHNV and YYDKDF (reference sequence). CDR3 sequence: CATSRDRQAEAFF. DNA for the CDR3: TGTGCCACCAGCAGAGATCGGCAGGCTGAAGCTTTCTTT.

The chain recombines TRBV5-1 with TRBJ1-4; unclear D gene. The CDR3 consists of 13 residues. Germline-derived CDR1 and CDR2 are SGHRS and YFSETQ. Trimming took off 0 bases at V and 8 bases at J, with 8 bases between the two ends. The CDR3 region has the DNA TGCGCCAGCAGCTTGGGGGAGGGAGAAAAACTGTTTTTT. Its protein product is CASSLGEGEKLFF. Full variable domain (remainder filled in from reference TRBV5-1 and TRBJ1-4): KAGVTQTPRYLIKTRGQQVTLSCSPISGHRSVSWYQQTPGQGLQFLFEYFSETQRNKGNFPGRFSGRQFSNSRSEMNVSTLELGDSALYLCASSLGEGEKLFFGSGTQLSVL.

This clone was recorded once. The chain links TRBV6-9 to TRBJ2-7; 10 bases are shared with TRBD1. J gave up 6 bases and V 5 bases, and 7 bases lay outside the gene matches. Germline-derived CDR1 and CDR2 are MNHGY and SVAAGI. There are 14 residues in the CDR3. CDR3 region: CASSRGDRGGEQYF. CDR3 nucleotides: TGTGCCAGCAGTAGGGGGGACAGGGGCGGCGAGCAGTACTTC.

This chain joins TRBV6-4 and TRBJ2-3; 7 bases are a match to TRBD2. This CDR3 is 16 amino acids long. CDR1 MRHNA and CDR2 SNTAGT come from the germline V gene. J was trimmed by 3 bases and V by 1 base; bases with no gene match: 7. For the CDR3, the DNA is TGTGCCAGCAGTGACTTCGGGCGGGAGAGGACAGATACGCAGTATTTT. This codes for CASSDFGRERTDTQYF.